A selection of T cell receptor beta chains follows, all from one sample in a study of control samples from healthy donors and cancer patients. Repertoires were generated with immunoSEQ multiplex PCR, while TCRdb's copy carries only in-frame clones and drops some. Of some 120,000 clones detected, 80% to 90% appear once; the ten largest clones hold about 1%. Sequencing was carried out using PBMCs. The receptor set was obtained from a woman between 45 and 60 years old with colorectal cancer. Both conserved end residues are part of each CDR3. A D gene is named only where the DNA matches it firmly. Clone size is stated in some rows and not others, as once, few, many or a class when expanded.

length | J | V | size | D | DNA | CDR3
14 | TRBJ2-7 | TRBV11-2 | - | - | TGTGCCAGCAGCCCCGGTAACCAGCCTCCCGAGCAGTACTTC | CASSPGNQPPEQYF
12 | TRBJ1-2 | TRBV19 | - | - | TGTGCCAGTAGTGTAGCCGGGACCGGCTACACCTTC | CASSVAGTGYTF
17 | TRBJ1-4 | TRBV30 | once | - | TGTGCCTGGACATTAGGGGGAGGGAACAGGAATGGTGAAAAACTGTTTTTT | CAWTLGGGNRNGEKLFF
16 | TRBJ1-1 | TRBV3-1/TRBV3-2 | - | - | TGTGCCAGCAGCCAAACAGGGCGACGGGGGAACACTGAAGCTTTCTTT | CASSQTGRRGNTEAFF
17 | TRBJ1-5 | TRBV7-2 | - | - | TGTGCCAGCAGCTTTTCCGAGGGCCGAAATAGCAATCAGCCCCAGCATTTT | CASSFSEGRNSNQPQHF
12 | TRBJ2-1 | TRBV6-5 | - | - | TGTGCCAGCGGCCTGGCAGGAGGACAAAAGTTCTTC | CASGLAGGQKFF
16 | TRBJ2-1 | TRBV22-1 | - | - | TGTCCTGGGAGCGCCCTAGCTCTGAGCTCCTACAATGAGCAGTTCTTC | CPGSALALSSYNEQFF
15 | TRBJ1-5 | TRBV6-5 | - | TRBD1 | TGTGCCAGCAGTTACTCTGGGACAGGAAATCAGCCCCAGCATTTT | CASSYSGTGNQPQHF
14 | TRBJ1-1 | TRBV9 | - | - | TGTGCCAGCAGCGTCAGACAGTCGAACACTGAAGCTTTCTTT | CASSVRQSNTEAFF
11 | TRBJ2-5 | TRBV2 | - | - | TGTGCCAGCAGTGAATTTGAGACCCAGTACTTC | CASSEFETQYF
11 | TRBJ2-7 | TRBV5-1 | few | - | TGCGCCAGCAGATCATCCTACGAGCAGTACTTC | CASRSSYEQYF
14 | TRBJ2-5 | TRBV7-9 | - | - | TGTGCCAGCAGCTCAGGAGTAGCCCAAGAGACCCAGTACTTC | CASSSGVAQETQYF
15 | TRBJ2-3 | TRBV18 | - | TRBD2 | TGTGCCAGCTCACCGGGACTAGCGGCTTCAGATACGCAGTATTTT | CASSPGLAASDTQYF
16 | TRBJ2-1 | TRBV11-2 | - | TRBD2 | TGTGCCAGCAGCTTCGCATTACAGCGGGGGGGCAATGAGCAGTTCTTC | CASSFALQRGGNEQFF
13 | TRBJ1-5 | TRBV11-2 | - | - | TGTGCCAGCAGCTTAGCGGCTTTTCAGCCCCAGCATTTT | CASSLAAFQPQHF
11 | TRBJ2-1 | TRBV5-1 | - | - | TGCGCCAGCAGCTTGGGGTCAGGCTCGTTCTTC | CASSLGSGSFF
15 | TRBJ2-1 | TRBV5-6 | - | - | TGTGCCAGCGGACAACCGGGGCCTGGGGACAATGAGCAGTTCTTC | CASGQPGPGDNEQFF
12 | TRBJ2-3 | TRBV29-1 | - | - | TGCAGCGTTGCGGCGGGGAGTGATACGCAGTATTTT | CSVAAGSDTQYF
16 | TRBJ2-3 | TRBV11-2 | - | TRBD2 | TGTGCCAGCAGCTCGGGAGGGTCGGGACGAACAGATACGCAGTATTTT | CASSSGGSGRTDTQYF
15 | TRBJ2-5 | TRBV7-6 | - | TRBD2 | TGTGCCAGCAGCGGGACTAGCGCGCGCCAAGAGACCCAGTACTTC | CASSGTSARQETQYF
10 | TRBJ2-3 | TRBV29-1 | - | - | TGCAGCGTCACGGAGGGAAAGCAGTATTTT | CSVTEGKQYF
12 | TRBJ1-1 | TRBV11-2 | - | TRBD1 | TGTGCCAGTGGGACAGATAACACTGAAGCTTTCTTT | CASGTDNTEAFF
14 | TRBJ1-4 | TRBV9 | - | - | TGTGCCAGCAGCGTAGGGGGGGCACAAGAAAAACTGTTTTTT | CASSVGGAQEKLFF
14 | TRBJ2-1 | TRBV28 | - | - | TGTGCCAGCAGTACCCCCGGGGGCCTCAATGAGCAGTTCTTC | CASSTPGGLNEQFF
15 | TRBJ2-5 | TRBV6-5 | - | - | TGTGCCAGCAGGGAGCCTCGAAGGGGAGAAGAGACCCAGTACTTC | CASREPRRGEETQYF
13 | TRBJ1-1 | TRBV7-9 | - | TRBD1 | TGTGCCAGCAGCACAGGGGGGAACACTGAAGCTTTCTTT | CASSTGGNTEAFF
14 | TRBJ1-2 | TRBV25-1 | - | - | TGTGCCAGCAGTGAAGGCGGCAGACTCTATGGCTACACCTTC | CASSEGGRLYGYTF
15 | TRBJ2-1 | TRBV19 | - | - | TGTGCCAGTAGTCTGGAGAGAGAAGCCTACAATGAGCAGTTCTTC | CASSLEREAYNEQFF
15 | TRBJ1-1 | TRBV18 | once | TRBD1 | TGTGCCAGCTCACCACCGGGACAGGCGAACACTGAAGCTTTCTTT | CASSPPGQANTEAFF
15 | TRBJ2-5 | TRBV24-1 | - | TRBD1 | TGTGCCACCAGTGACCAGGACAGGGAAGAAGAGACCCAGTACTTC | CATSDQDREEETQYF
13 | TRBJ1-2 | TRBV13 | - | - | TGTGCCAGCAGCTTCGGGACGGGCTATGGCTACACCTTC | CASSFGTGYGYTF
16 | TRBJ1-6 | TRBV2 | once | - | TGTGCCAGCAGGCTACTCGGACAGCTTAATAATTCACCCCTCCACTTT | CASRLLGQLNNSPLHF
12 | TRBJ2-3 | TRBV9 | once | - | TGTGCCAGCAGCGACATCACAGATACGCAGTATTTT | CASSDITDTQYF
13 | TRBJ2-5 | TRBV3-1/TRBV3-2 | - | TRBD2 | TGTGCCAGCAGACCTGGCGGGAGTGAGACCCAGTACTTC | CASRPGGSETQYF
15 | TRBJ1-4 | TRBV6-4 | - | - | TGTGCCAGCAGTGACGAGAGGTCGGCCAAAGTAAAACTGTTTTTT | CASSDERSAKVKLFF
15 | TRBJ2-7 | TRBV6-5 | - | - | TGTGCCAGCGGTAGATGGGACTTCTCTCTCGACGAGCAGTACTTC | CASGRWDFSLDEQYF
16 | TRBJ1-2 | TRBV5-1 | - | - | TGCGCCAGCAGTCATAGTTACTCGGGCAGCACTATGGGCTACACCTTC | CASSHSYSGSTMGYTF
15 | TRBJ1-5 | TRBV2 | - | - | TGTGCCAGCAGTGAATTCGGGGGAAGGGATCAGCCCCAGCATTTT | CASSEFGGRDQPQHF
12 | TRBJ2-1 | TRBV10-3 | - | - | TGTGCCATCAGTGAAGGGGGAGCCGAGCAGTTCTTC | CAISEGGAEQFF
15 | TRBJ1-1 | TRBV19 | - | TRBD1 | TGTGCCAGCGCTATAAAACAGGGGGCAAAAACTGAAGCTTTCTTT | CASAIKQGAKTEAFF
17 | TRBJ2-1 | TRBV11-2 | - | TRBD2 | TGTGCCAGCAGCCCCCGGGGAGGGCTAGCGGGAGCATATGAGCAGTTCTTC | CASSPRGGLAGAYEQFF
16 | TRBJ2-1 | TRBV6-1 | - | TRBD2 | TGTGCCAGCAGTGAGATACTAGCGGGAGAAAGAAATGAGCAGTTCTTC | CASSEILAGERNEQFF
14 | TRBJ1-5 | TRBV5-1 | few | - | TGCGCCAGCAGTCCGAGAGGGGGCAATCAGCCCCAGCATTTT | CASSPRGGNQPQHF
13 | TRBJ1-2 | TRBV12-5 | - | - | TGTGCTAGTGGTTTGCGGACGGACTATGGCTACACCTTC | CASGLRTDYGYTF
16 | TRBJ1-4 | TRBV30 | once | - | TGTGCCTGGAGTGGAGGTCGCGGGGTGACTAATGAAAAACTGTTTTTT | CAWSGGRGVTNEKLFF
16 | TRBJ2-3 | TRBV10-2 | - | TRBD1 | TGCGCCAGCAGTGAGGTGACAGGGACCTACACAGATACGCAGTATTTT | CASSEVTGTYTDTQYF
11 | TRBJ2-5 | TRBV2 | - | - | TGTGCCAGCAGGCAGACGGAGACCCAGTACTTC | CASRQTETQYF
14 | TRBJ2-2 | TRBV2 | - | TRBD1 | TGTGCCAGCATGTGGGACAGGGGAGACGGGGAGCTGTTTTTT | CASMWDRGDGELFF
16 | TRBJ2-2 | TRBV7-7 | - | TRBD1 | TGTGCTAGCAGCCTACAACAGGGGACGAACACCGGGGAGCTGTTTTTT | CASSLQQGTNTGELFF
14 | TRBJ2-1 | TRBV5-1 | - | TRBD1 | TGCGCCAGCAGCTCGGGGACAGTGGGGAATGAGCAGTTCTTC | CASSSGTVGNEQFF
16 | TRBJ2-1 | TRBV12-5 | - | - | TGTGCTAGTGGTTTTTGGGACACCTCAAAGGGGAATGAGCAGTTCTTC | CASGFWDTSKGNEQFF
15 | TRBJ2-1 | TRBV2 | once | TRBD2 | TGTGCCAGAGCTAGCGGGACGACAGTGATCAATGAGCAGTTCTTC | CARASGTTVINEQFF
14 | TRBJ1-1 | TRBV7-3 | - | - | TGTGCCAGCAGCTTAGGTGCAGGGGCCACTGAAGCTTTCTTT | CASSLGAGATEAFF
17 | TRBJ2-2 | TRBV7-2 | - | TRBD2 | TGTGCCAGCAGCCCCCGGGCGGGAGCGGGGATCACCGGGGAGCTGTTTTTT | CASSPRAGAGITGELFF
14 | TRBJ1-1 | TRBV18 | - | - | TGTGCCAGCTCACCCAACCGGGAGGGCACTGAAGCTTTCTTT | CASSPNREGTEAFF
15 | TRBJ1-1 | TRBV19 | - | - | TGTGCCAGTAGTAAGGTGAACACGGCCAACACTGAAGCTTTCTTT | CASSKVNTANTEAFF
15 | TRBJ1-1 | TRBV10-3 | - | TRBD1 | TGTGCCGCTCGACAGGGGGCGGTTCCGGACACTGAAGCTTTCTTT | CAARQGAVPDTEAFF